This TCR beta chain originates from a study of blood T cell repertoires in COVID-19. Across the whole study: Italy, Spain and the United States were the sources of the convalescent and acute COVID-19 samples. In each case, the material was cDNA or gDNA derived from T cells, B-cell-depleted T cells, or PBMCs.

The CDR3 covers 16 residues. V shed 3 bases and J shed 0 bases, with 12 bases lying between them. Germline V CDR1 and CDR2: KGHSH, LQKENI. As originally analysed: Estimation of nucleated cell counts was performed using reference gene primer amplification. Repertoires were generated with immunoSEQ multiplex PCR, while TCRdb's copy carries only in-frame clones and drops some. From that table come the V and J calls and clone size; the DNA was used to work out D and trimming. The data hold tens of thousands of clones, with 90% to 95% observed a single time. The clonotype was recovered from a human donor with active COVID-19. The donor label of this sample is uncertain. Specimen: peripheral blood. The chain combines TRBV18 with TRBJ1-3; D remains ambiguous. CDR3 bases: TGTGCCAGCTCACCGGTCTCGGAGAGCTCTGGAAACACCATATATTTT. It encodes CASSPVSESSGNTIYF.